This passage covers 7 T cell receptor beta chains from one sample sequenced in a study of T cell clonality in common variable immunodeficiency (dated by TCRdb to the mid-2010s). Libraries were constructed by the immunoSEQ multiplex PCR assay. TCRdb took this table from immuneACCESS and kept in-frame rearrangements with V and J called. Such tables lack part of the clones; where checked against another copy, unresolved V genes explain under half of the gap, and the rest is unexplained. Here the sample lists around 47,000 clones, none seen once only. Around 0.7% of the sample is taken by the ten largest. The material sequenced was peripheral blood mononuclear cells. The receptors originated from a person between 18 and 75 years old in good health.

This clone has at least ten counts. The CDR3 DNA, read in part, is TGTGCCAGCAGCTCCGCGGGCAGGGGAGGGGCTGGGGCCAACGTC. This codes for CASSSAGRGGAGANV. The full CDR3 reads CASSSAGRGGAGANVLTF. The genes are TRBV13 and TRBJ2-6; tentatively, D is TRBD2 (7 bases). Read coverage stops 3 residues before the CDR3 terminus; the germline J gene supplies the remainder. With 4 bases removed from V and 2 bases from J, the gap between germline ends came to 18 bases. The CDR3 is 18 amino acids. The V gene's germline CDR1 is PRHDT and CDR2 FYEKMQ (reference sequence).

This clone was seen many times. Partial CDR3 DNA: TGTGCCAGCAGTCCGGACAGCTCCTATAATTCACCC. Protein sequence: CASSPDSSYNSP. The full CDR3 is CASSPDSSYNSPLHF. The chain recombines TRBV2 with TRBJ1-6, with D possibly matching TRBD1 (6 bases). Coverage ceases 3 residues before the CDR3 finishes, and the germline J gene fills in the end. This CDR3 is built from 15 residues. Trimming pared 5 bases from V and 0 bases from J, leaving 8 bases between. Germline lookup yields CDR1 SNHLY and CDR2 FYNNEI.

This clone was seen ten or more times. The missing CDR3 end, 3 residues past where the read stops, is filled in from the germline J gene. This chain uses TRBV5-1 with TRBJ1-4; no firm D call. The CDR3 totals 14 residues. The V and J ends lost 0 bases and 6 bases respectively, with 9 bases between them. Germline-derived CDR1 and CDR2 are SGHRS and YFSETQ. The covered CDR3 bases are TGCGCCAGCAGCTTGGGTTCCCGTCATGAAAAA. It codes for CASSLGSRHEK. The complete CDR3 reads CASSLGSRHEKLFF.

This clone showed up many times. The read ends 3 residues before the CDR3 terminus; that terminus is restored from the germline J gene. V and J are TRBV7-2 and TRBJ2-2; 7 bases are shared with TRBD1. V trimming: 6 bases; J trimming: 5 bases; junction bases outside the gene matches: 3. The CDR3 runs to 13 residues. Looked up from germline, CDR1 is SGHTA and CDR2 is FQGNSA. CDR3 region: CASSYRGTGELFF. Partial CDR3 DNA: TGTGCCAGCAGTTACAGGGGAACCGGGGAG.

This clone has a count of ten or more. The read finishes 3 residues shy of the CDR3 end, and the germline J gene is used to complete it. The chain recombines TRBV3-1 (or the pseudogene TRBV3-2) with TRBJ2-5; the match to TRBD1 covers 8 bases. This CDR3 is built from 15 residues. J was trimmed by 5 bases and V by 7 bases; bases with no gene match: 12. Germline CDR1 and CDR2: LGHDT and YNNKEL (reference sequence). CDR3 bases read: TGTGCCAGCACCGACACGAAGACAGGGGACGAGACC. Translation gives CASTDTKTGDET. The full CDR3 protein is CASTDTKTGDETQYF.

In its sample, this clone was seen many times. Coverage ceases 3 residues before the CDR3 finishes, and the germline J gene fills in the end. This chain links TRBV10-3 with TRBJ1-2, with 12 positions matching TRBD1. CDR1 is ENHRY and CDR2 is SYGVKD in the germline V gene. Trimming at V came to 6 bases and at J to 4 bases, leaving 15 bases not matched to a gene. This CDR3 contains 18 residues. Incomplete CDR3 DNA: TGTGCCATCAGCCTCGAGAGGGGACAGGGGGCTTTGGGCTATGGC. This gives the protein CAISLERGQGALGYG. In full, the CDR3 reads CAISLERGQGALGYGYTF.

This clone was observed many times. The CDR3 end lies 3 residues beyond the end of the read and is filled in from the germline J gene. J is TRBJ2-3 and V is TRBV5-6; 8 bases map to TRBD1. V trimming: 2 bases; J trimming: 4 bases; junction bases outside the gene matches: 0. Germline V gives CDR1 SGHDT, CDR2 YYEEEE. The CDR3 totals 13 residues. CDR3 bases read: TGTGCCAGCAGCTTACAGGGGGCAGATACG. Its protein product is CASSLQGADT. The complete CDR3 protein is CASSLQGADTQYF.